This T cell receptor beta chain was retrieved from a study of CD8 T cells in ankylosing spondylitis. After removal of 3 bases from V and 6 bases from J, the junction contained 5 bases not matched to a gene. There are 13 residues in the CDR3. CDR1 DFQATT and CDR2 SNEGSKA come from the germline V gene (reference sequence). This clonotype has at least ten counts. The antigen is unknown. Generation of TCR beta libraries employed quantitative 5'-RACE incorporating molecular barcodes. TCRdb fed the 5' RACE reads into MiXCR, producing one record per CDR3 protein. Here the sample spans under 250,000 distinct CDR3 sequences, under 12% being singletons. Notes on the study in general: Some of these motif variants have turned up before, in reports on reactive arthritis synovial fluid and blood.

Specimen: blood, either unsorted or a sorted T cell fraction (not recorded which). The genes are TRBV20-1 and TRBJ2-1, with TRBD2 identical over 7 bases. The receptor was isolated from a male donor with ankylosing spondylitis or in good health (not recorded which). The CDR3 DNA sequence: TGCAGTGCTAGGCAGACTAGCACCAATGAGCAGTTCTTC. Translated: CSARQTSTNEQFF.